These 21 T cell receptor beta chains were sequenced from one sample in a study of CXCR3-negative and CXCR3-positive naive CD8 T cells (dated by TCRdb to the late 2010s). TCRdb records NextSeq 550 as the sequencer. The Human TCR Profiling Kit (MiLaboratory) was used to prepare UMI-labeled 5' RACE TRB cDNA libraries. Each CDR3 protein sequence appears as one entry after TCRdb reprocessed the reads, and no DNA is included. The sample table records about 23,000 distinct CDR3 sequences. The leading ten clones occupy about 18% of the sample. Material: memory CD8+ T cells from blood. The sample's cell subset or site, from its label and the paper: conventional CD8+ memory T cells (TMEM), sorted as controls. These receptors were obtained from a human donor in good health. Some clones in this sample may be carry-over from other donors' samples.

The rearrangement joins TRBV20-1 to TRBJ2-5; TCRdb reports TRBD1, a call that lacks DNA to check it against. The CDR3 has 14 amino acids. CDR1 is DFQATT and CDR2 is SNEGSKA in the germline V gene (reference sequence). CDR3 sequence reads: CSAMRGPEAETQYF.

J is TRBJ1-5 and V is TRBV4-3. The CDR3 sequence is 16 residues long. Looked up from germline, CDR1 is LGHNA and CDR2 is YSLEER. The CDR3 here is CASSREWANSNQPQHF.

The rearrangement joins TRBV2 to TRBJ1-2; the D call from TCRdb, TRBD1, cannot be confirmed without DNA. The CDR3 consists of 16 residues. CDR1 SNHLY and CDR2 FYNNEI come from the germline V gene. The CDR3 spells CASIYEGTPIPYGYTF.

This chain joins TRBV27 and TRBJ1-1; TCRdb indicates TRBD1, and absent DNA this call remains unverified. The CDR3 totals 13 residues. Germline CDR1 is MNHEY and CDR2 is SMNVEV (reference sequence). The CDR3 sequence is CASSFGGYTEAFF.

This chain's CDR3 is CASRPGGTYNEQFF. J is TRBJ2-1 and V is TRBV19; TCRdb indicates TRBD1, and absent DNA this call remains unverified. The CDR3 sequence is 14 residues long. CDR1 LNHDA and CDR2 SQIVND come from the germline V gene (reference sequence).

This sequence joins TRBV21-1 and TRBJ2-1; the TCRdb D gene call, TRBD1, has no DNA to confirm it. TRBV21-1 is tagged as a pseudogene. The CDR3 has 16 amino acids. The CDR3 protein is CASSLRDLGDYNEQFF.

The chain carries TRBV7-9 and TRBJ2-7; absent DNA, TCRdb's TRBD1 call cannot be checked. There are 13 residues in the CDR3. Germline V CDR1 and CDR2: SEHNR, FQNEAQ (reference sequence). Here the CDR3 reads CASTHGTAYEQYF.

V and J are TRBV14 and TRBJ2-1; TCRdb indicates TRBD1, and absent DNA this call remains unverified. This CDR3 spans 16 amino acids. The germline V gene encodes CDR1 SGHDN and CDR2 FVKESK. The CDR3 spells CASSRGTSESYNEQFF.

The V call is TRBV7-6, the J call TRBJ2-1; absent DNA, TCRdb's TRBD2 call cannot be checked. This CDR3 contains 17 residues. Germline V gene data show CDR1 as SGHVS and CDR2 as FNYEAQ. CDR3: CASSQTSGGENYNEQFF.

This sequence joins TRBV20-1 and TRBJ2-7. This CDR3 has 11 residues. Germline V gives CDR1 DFQATT, CDR2 SNEGSKA (reference sequence). CDR3 amino acids: CSARERFEQYF.

This rearrangement joins TRBV27 to TRBJ2-7; the TRBD1 assignment by TCRdb is unverifiable without DNA. There are 14 residues in the CDR3. Germline CDR1 MNHEY, CDR2 SMNVEV (reference sequence). CDR3 sequence: CASSLSRGPYEQYF.

The chain links TRBV3-1 to TRBJ2-4; TCRdb's D call of TRBD2 is untestable without DNA. The CDR3 runs to 15 residues. Germline CDR1 reads LGHDT; CDR2 reads YNNKEL (reference sequence). The CDR3: CASSTGTSGVNIQYF.

This chain connects TRBV7-6 to TRBJ1-1; TCRdb outputs TRBD1, but without DNA this stays unchecked. The CDR3 is made up of 15 amino acids. Germline CDR1 and CDR2: SGHVS and FNYEAQ. CDR3 in amino acids: CASSLADSLNTEAFF.

The V and J genes are TRBV21-1 and TRBJ2-7. TRBV21-1 is annotated as a pseudogene. This CDR3 has 15 residues. The CDR3 region is CASSSWSWTINEQYF.

The V call is TRBV20-1, the J call TRBJ1-5. This CDR3 is built from 15 residues. The V gene's germline CDR1 is DFQATT and CDR2 SNEGSKA (reference sequence). The CDR3 is CSARDMGEGNQPQHF.

The genes are TRBV7-6 and TRBJ1-5. There are 14 residues in the CDR3. Germline V CDR1 and CDR2: SGHVS, FNYEAQ. CDR3 sequence reads: CASSPHLGNQPQHF.

The chain joins TRBV20-1 to TRBJ1-1. Germline V lookup: CDR1 DFQATT, CDR2 SNEGSKA (reference sequence). This CDR3 contains 13 residues. The CDR3 spells CSARGEGGTEAFF.

V and J are TRBV20-1 and TRBJ2-5; the TCRdb D gene call, TRBD2, has no DNA to confirm it. The CDR3 runs to 15 residues. Germline loops: CDR1 DFQATT, CDR2 SNEGSKA (reference sequence). CDR3: CSARDPDSPRETQYF.

The CDR3 reads CASSTSRDTQYF. V is TRBV11-3 and J is TRBJ2-3; without DNA, the TCRdb call of TRBD2 cannot be checked. In germline, CDR1 is SGHNT, CDR2 YENEEA. This CDR3 is 12 amino acids long. The whole variable domain, filled in from reference TRBV11-3 and TRBJ2-3, reads EAGVVQSPRYKIIEKKQPVAFWCNPISGHNTLYWYLQNLGQGPELLIRYENEEAVDDSQLPKDRFSAERLKGVDSTLKIQPAELGDSAVYLCASSTSRDTQYFGPGTRLTVL.

The V call is TRBV6-6, the J call TRBJ1-1; TCRdb gives TRBD1 as the D gene, but with no DNA this cannot be confirmed. CDR1 MNHNY and CDR2 SVGAGI come from the germline V gene (reference sequence). The CDR3 extends over 13 amino acids. The CDR3: CARDPRGETEAFF.

V gene TRBV28 combines with J gene TRBJ2-7; TCRdb calls TRBD2, which cannot be checked without DNA. There are 11 residues in the CDR3. Germline lookup yields CDR1 MDHEN and CDR2 SYDVKM. The CDR3 loop is CASTSPGEQYF. Variable domain in full (rest from reference TRBV28 and TRBJ2-7): DVKVTQSSRYLVKRTGEKVFLECVQDMDHENMFWYRQDPGLGLRLIYFSYDVKMKEKGDIPEGYSVSREKKERFSLILESASTNQTSMYLCASTSPGEQYFGPGTRLTVT.